These T cell receptor beta chains were read from a single sample in a study of blood T cell repertoires in COVID-19. This table comes from immunoSEQ multiplex PCR, and its TCRdb copy is limited to in-frame clones, with some not included. The sample shows fewer than 300,000 clones, about 87% of them seen only once. Sequencing was done on a sample of peripheral blood. The receptors come from a woman between 45 and 60 years old with COVID-19, enrolled during active disease. Each CDR3 is given with its conserved first and last residue. Each record gives: V gene, clone size, D gene, J gene, CDR3 protein, CDR3 DNA. D genes are given only for firm matches. Clone size is given for some rows only: seen once, a few or many times, or a class if the clone is expanded.

V: TRBV27
size: .
D: TRBD2
J: TRBJ2-1
CDR3: CASSFRPGGQEQFF
DNA: TGTGCCAGCAGTTTCCGCCCGGGGGGTCAGGAGCAGTTCTTC

V: TRBV5-1
size: .
D: .
J: TRBJ1-2
CDR3: CASSLDWNYGYTF
DNA: TGCGCCAGCAGCCTGGACTGGAACTATGGCTACACCTTC

V: TRBV30
size: .
D: .
J: TRBJ1-3
CDR3: CAWSPDSYSGNTIYF
DNA: TGTGCCTGGAGTCCGGACAGTTACTCTGGAAACACCATATATTTT

V: TRBV27
size: .
D: TRBD1
J: TRBJ1-5
CDR3: CASPTRDRASNQPQHF
DNA: TGTGCCAGCCCCACCCGGGACAGGGCCAGCAATCAGCCCCAGCATTTT

V: TRBV5-6
size: .
D: TRBD1
J: TRBJ1-5
CDR3: CASHNRQGNINQPQHF
DNA: TGTGCCAGCCATAACCGACAGGGTAACATCAATCAGCCCCAGCATTTT

V: TRBV7-8
size: .
D: TRBD2
J: TRBJ2-1
CDR3: CASSLEAGGPGNEQFF
DNA: TGTGCCAGCAGCTTAGAAGCGGGAGGGCCAGGCAATGAGCAGTTCTTC

V: TRBV4-2
size: .
D: TRBD1
J: TRBJ1-2
CDR3: CASSQVPGTGANYGYTF
DNA: TGTGCCAGCAGCCAAGTTCCCGGGACAGGGGCTAACTATGGCTACACCTTC

V: TRBV9
size: .
D: TRBD1
J: TRBJ2-1
CDR3: CASSDGDRGAYNEQFF
DNA: TGTGCCAGCAGCGATGGAGACAGGGGGGCCTACAATGAGCAGTTCTTC

V: TRBV7-6
size: once
D: TRBD2
J: TRBJ2-7
CDR3: CASSFVVGGLAGGHEQYF
DNA: TGTGCCAGCAGCTTCGTAGTTGGGGGACTAGCGGGAGGACACGAGCAGTACTTC

V: TRBV6-6
size: .
D: TRBD1
J: TRBJ2-7
CDR3: CASRNGQDLVYEQYF
DNA: TGTGCCAGCAGAAACGGACAGGACCTAGTCTACGAGCAGTACTTC

V: TRBV5-1
size: once
D: .
J: TRBJ2-6
CDR3: CASSSGQISGANVLTF
DNA: TGCGCCAGCAGCTCCGGACAGATCTCTGGGGCCAACGTCCTGACTTTC

V: TRBV18
size: .
D: TRBD1
J: TRBJ2-2
CDR3: CASSSRDRGTGELFF
DNA: TGTGCCAGCTCATCGCGGGACAGGGGGACCGGGGAGCTGTTTTTT

V: TRBV6-2/TRBV6-3
size: .
D: .
J: TRBJ1-5
CDR3: CASSLWRDSNQPQHF
DNA: TGTGCCAGCAGTTTGTGGAGAGATAGCAATCAGCCCCAGCATTTT

V: TRBV5-1
size: .
D: TRBD1
J: TRBJ2-1
CDR3: CASSGTGENNEQFF
DNA: TGCGCCAGCTCCGGGACAGGGGAAAACAATGAGCAGTTCTTC

V: TRBV6-5
size: once
D: .
J: TRBJ1-5
CDR3: CASILGSGGQPQHF
DNA: TGTGCCAGCATTCTTGGGTCGGGGGGTCAGCCCCAGCATTTT

V: TRBV18
size: .
D: TRBD2
J: TRBJ2-3
CDR3: CASSPTILTSGDGTDTQYF
DNA: TGTGCCAGCTCACCGACGATTCTGACTAGCGGGGATGGCACAGATACGCAGTATTTT

V: TRBV6-2/TRBV6-3
size: .
D: .
J: TRBJ2-7
CDR3: CASSITYEQYF
DNA: TGTGCCAGCAGTATCACCTACGAGCAGTACTTC

V: TRBV5-4
size: .
D: TRBD1
J: TRBJ2-7
CDR3: CASSPAGGAFREQYF
DNA: TGTGCCAGCAGCCCAGCAGGGGGCGCTTTTCGGGAGCAGTACTTC

V: TRBV24-1
size: .
D: TRBD1
J: TRBJ2-7
CDR3: CATSDRQGADPYEQYF
DNA: TGTGCCACCAGTGATAGACAGGGGGCGGACCCCTACGAGCAGTACTTC

V: TRBV18
size: .
D: TRBD2
J: TRBJ2-4
CDR3: CASSPRGGSEAKNIQYF
DNA: TGTGCCAGCTCACCACGGGGCGGGAGTGAAGCCAAAAACATTCAGTACTTC

V: TRBV27
size: .
D: .
J: TRBJ2-5
CDR3: CASSRDRLETQYF
DNA: TGTGCCAGCAGTCGAGACAGGTTAGAGACCCAGTACTTC

V: TRBV6-7
size: .
D: .
J: TRBJ1-6
CDR3: CASSPRRGNNSPLHF
DNA: TGTGCCAGCAGTCCCCGCAGAGGGAATAATTCACCCCTCCACTTT

V: TRBV13
size: .
D: .
J: TRBJ1-2
CDR3: CASSFGMYGYTF
DNA: TGTGCCAGCAGCTTCGGGATGTATGGCTACACCTTC

V: TRBV7-2
size: .
D: .
J: TRBJ2-5
CDR3: CASSLALSRETQYF
DNA: TGTGCCAGCAGCTTAGCGCTGTCTCGGGAGACCCAGTACTTC

V: TRBV7-3
size: .
D: TRBD1
J: TRBJ1-1
CDR3: CASSLDRGEAFF
DNA: TGTGCCAGCAGCCTGGACAGGGGTGAAGCTTTCTTT

V: TRBV6-5
size: .
D: .
J: TRBJ1-6
CDR3: CASSYWQPNSPLHF
DNA: TGTGCCAGCAGTTACTGGCAACCTAATTCACCCCTCCACTTT

V: TRBV30
size: .
D: .
J: TRBJ2-2
CDR3: CASDRGWNTGELFF
DNA: TGTGCCTCGGATCGAGGGTGGAACACCGGGGAGCTGTTTTTT

V: TRBV2
size: .
D: TRBD1
J: TRBJ1-1
CDR3: CASRDRETEAFF
DNA: TGTGCCAGCAGGGACAGGGAAACTGAAGCTTTCTTT

V: TRBV5-1
size: .
D: .
J: TRBJ2-2
CDR3: CASSSGFANTGELFF
DNA: TGCGCCAGCAGCTCGGGGTTCGCGAACACCGGGGAGCTGTTTTTT

V: TRBV11-2
size: .
D: TRBD2
J: TRBJ2-1
CDR3: CASTRLAGGLSYNEQFF
DNA: TGTGCCAGCACTCGGCTAGCGGGAGGCCTATCCTACAATGAGCAGTTCTTC

V: TRBV4-2
size: .
D: .
J: TRBJ2-5
CDR3: CASSQGGLRQETQYF
DNA: TGTGCCAGCAGCCAAGGGGGACTTCGACAAGAGACCCAGTACTTC

V: TRBV13
size: .
D: .
J: TRBJ1-1
CDR3: CASSLGGRANTEAFF
DNA: TGTGCCAGCAGCTTAGGCGGCAGGGCGAACACTGAAGCTTTCTTT

V: TRBV27
size: .
D: .
J: TRBJ1-6
CDR3: CASRSGQYNSPLHF
DNA: TGTGCCAGCAGGTCGGGACAATATAATTCACCCCTCCACTTT

V: TRBV5-1
size: few
D: .
J: TRBJ2-6
CDR3: CASSFTPTGSSGANVLTF
DNA: TGCGCCAGCAGCTTCACCCCGACAGGCTCCTCTGGGGCCAACGTCCTGACTTTC

V: TRBV6-5
size: once
D: TRBD1
J: TRBJ1-1
CDR3: CASMRDSTNTEAFF
DNA: TGTGCCAGCATGCGGGACAGCACGAACACTGAAGCTTTCTTT

V: TRBV5-6
size: .
D: .
J: TRBJ1-6
CDR3: CASSYYTEALHF
DNA: TGTGCCAGCAGCTACTACACGGAGGCCCTCCACTTT

V: TRBV11-2
size: once
D: TRBD1
J: TRBJ2-3
CDR3: CATSGQGTDTQYF
DNA: TGTGCCACCTCGGGACAGGGTACAGATACGCAGTATTTT

V: TRBV18
size: .
D: .
J: TRBJ1-5
CDR3: CASSQGTSNQPQHF
DNA: TGTGCCAGCTCACAAGGGACAAGCAATCAGCCCCAGCATTTT

V: TRBV3-1/TRBV3-2
size: .
D: .
J: TRBJ1-5
CDR3: CASSQGGNQPQHF
DNA: TGTGCCAGCAGCCAAGGAGGGAATCAGCCCCAGCATTTT

V: TRBV9
size: .
D: .
J: TRBJ2-3
CDR3: CASSWGGTPSTDTQYF
DNA: TGTGCCAGCAGCTGGGGCGGAACGCCTAGCACAGATACGCAGTATTTT

V: TRBV25-1
size: .
D: TRBD1
J: TRBJ1-5
CDR3: CASSDPGQAGQPQHF
DNA: TGTGCCAGCAGTGATCCAGGACAGGCGGGCCAGCCCCAGCATTTT

V: TRBV30
size: .
D: .
J: TRBJ1-4
CDR3: CAWIGSREKLFF
DNA: TGTGCCTGGATAGGGAGCAGAGAAAAACTGTTTTTT

V: TRBV5-1
size: few
D: .
J: TRBJ1-1
CDR3: CASSFGDPSGNTEAFF
DNA: TGCGCCAGCAGCTTTGGAGATCCTTCGGGGAACACTGAAGCTTTCTTT